The present entry profiles one TCR beta chain with its context. The antigen is unknown. Documented treatment: oral pan-JAK inhibitor, 5-10 mg twice daily. Lesional scalp punch biopsies and peripheral blood were collected from alopecia areata patients. This sample is part of a study of CD8+ T cells in alopecia areata. Study-wide findings and caveats: With just one nonresponder, it is still uncertain whether baseline CD8+ expansion relates to response.

In each case, RNA was isolated and then reverse transcribed into cDNA as the sequencing template. Profiling relied on immunoSEQ multiplex PCR, and the TCRdb table lists in-frame clones only, not all of them. The table includes over 150,000 clones, less than 70% detected once. This CDR3 has 15 amino acids. With V trimmed by 1 base and J by 10 bases, 7 bases remained unmatched. Germline V lookup: CDR1 SGDLS, CDR2 YYNGEE. The V gene is TRBV9, the J gene TRBJ1-6; 8 bases are shared with TRBD1. The receptor was derived from a human donor with alopecia areata. The source was CD4+ T cells sorted from blood, collected at week 24, from a patient treated with tofacitinib. CDR3 bases: TGTGCCAGCAGCGTACGTACAGGGGGTGACTCACCCCTCCACTTT. Translating it yields CASSVRTGGDSPLHF.